Following are 22 T cell receptor beta chains from one sample sequenced in a study of patients and donors after allogeneic stem cell transplantation. TCRdb re-derived calls from the RT-PCR reads in MiXCR, one entry per CDR3 protein. The repertoire consists of 920,000 or so distinct CDR3 sequences, with approximately 18% occurring once and the leading ten covering around 5.5%. Material for sequencing was blood, either unsorted or a sorted T cell fraction (not recorded which). The source of these receptors is a human donor who was either an allogeneic HSCT recipient or a stem cell or donor lymphocyte infusion donor (not recorded which). It is not recorded whose cells these are; they may come from a transplant donor.

The chain recombines TRBV12-3 or TRBV12-4 with TRBJ2-7; maybe TRBD2 (5 bases). The CDR3 spans 14 residues. The ends were cut back, 3 bases at V and 8 bases at J, with 17 bases in the middle. The CDR3: CASSFRMGLAKQYF. The CDR3 region has the DNA TGTGCCAGCAGTTTTCGTATGGGTTTAGCGAAGCAGTACTTC.

Remarks on this clonotype: Compared with germline, one end of the junction differs, possibly owing to a read error. V gene TRBV10-3 combines with J gene TRBJ2-1; 8 positions agree with TRBD2. The germline V gene encodes CDR1 ENHRY and CDR2 SYGVKD. The CDR3 covers 13 residues. DNA of the CDR3: TGTGCCATCAGTGAATTGGCGGGAGGCCCTTCCCTCTTC. This codes for CAISELAGGPSLF.

The chain joins TRBV6-6 to TRBJ1-2; 8 bases fit TRBD1. This CDR3 has 13 residues. V trimming: 10 bases; J trimming: 8 bases; junction bases outside the gene matches: 12. Germline-derived CDR1 and CDR2 are MNHNY and SVGAGI (reference sequence). The CDR3 DNA follows: TGTGCCATCTTCGACAGGGGAAGTCAAGGCTACACCTTC. This sequence encodes CAIFDRGSQGYTF.

CDR3 residues: CASSPTSGIIAEQYF. As DNA, the CDR3 is TGTGCCAGCAGCCCGACTAGCGGGATTATCGCCGAGCAGTACTTC. The chain carries TRBV12-3 or TRBV12-4 and TRBJ2-7, with 11 bases aligning to TRBD2. V lost 6 bases and J lost 6; bases outside the gene matches: 10. This CDR3 contains 15 residues.

There are a few counts of this clonotype. The V gene is TRBV12-3 or TRBV12-4, the J gene TRBJ1-5; the match to TRBD1 covers 9 bases. Germline trimming cut 4 bases from V and 4 bases from J; bases unmatched to any gene: 8. The CDR3 is 16 residues long. CDR3 region: CASSSRDRAVNQPQHF. In nucleotides, the CDR3 is TGTGCCAGCAGTTCTCGGGACAGGGCGGTTAATCAGCCCCAGCATTTT.

This clonotype was observed a handful of times. This sequence joins TRBV7-9 and TRBJ2-1; the match to TRBD1 covers 9 bases. CDR1 is SEHNR and CDR2 is FQNEAQ in the germline V gene (reference sequence). This CDR3 is 17 amino acids long. After removal of 2 bases from V and 2 bases from J, the junction contained 7 bases not matched to a gene. The chain's CDR3 is CASSLPPTGGPYNEQFF. In DNA form, the CDR3 reads TGTGCCAGCAGCTTACCCCCCACAGGGGGCCCCTACAATGAGCAGTTCTTC.

The chain links TRBV7-9 to TRBJ2-5; tentative D call: TRBD1 (7 bases). CDR3 length equals 15 residues. Germline-derived CDR1 and CDR2 are SEHNR and FQNEAQ (reference sequence). V shed 8 bases and J shed 3 bases, with 19 bases lying between them. CDR3 sequence (DNA): TGTGCCAGCGCGGGGCCGACAGGGCAGAAAGAGACCCAGTACTTC. This sequence encodes CASAGPTGQKETQYF.

The table lists this clonotype with a few counts. V is TRBV7-8 and J is TRBJ1-1; TRBD1 might be the D (5 bases). The CDR3 is made up of 13 amino acids. Germline V gene data show CDR1 as SGHVS and CDR2 as FQNEAQ. Trimming shortened V by 0 bases and J by 10 bases, and 12 bases separated the two germline ends. CDR3 in DNA: TGTGCCAGCAGCTTAGCGCGGGGTAGGGGAGCTTTCTTT. Translating it yields CASSLARGRGAFF.

The CDR3 DNA sequence: TGTGCCAGCAGCGCGGGAGGAGTAGCGGGGGGAAACACCGGGGAGCTGTTTTTT. The encoded protein is CASSAGGVAGGNTGELFF. The chain carries TRBV9 and TRBJ2-2; 10 bases are shared with TRBD2. CDR3 length: 18 amino acids. With 3 bases clipped from V and 2 bases from J, the junction kept 10 bases outside the gene matches. Germline loops: CDR1 SGDLS, CDR2 YYNGEE.

This chain connects TRBV27 to TRBJ2-5; the D call may be TRBD1 or TRBD2 (5 bases each). Germline assignment: CDR1 MNHEY and CDR2 SMNVEV (reference sequence). This CDR3 spans 15 amino acids. Trimming stripped 4 bases from V and 2 bases from J, with 14 bases between. The CDR3 reads CASSYLRERQETQYF. CDR3 DNA sequence: TGTGCCAGCAGTTACCTCAGGGAGAGGCAAGAGACCCAGTACTTC.

CDR3 region: CATSDLLGGEETQYF. The CDR3 nucleotides are TGTGCCACCAGTGATTTGCTGGGTGGGGAAGAGACCCAGTACTTC. The rearrangement links TRBV24-1 to TRBJ2-5; D remains ambiguous. The CDR3 loop spans 15 amino acids. CDR1 and CDR2 (germline): KGHDR, SFDVKD. V dropped 0 bases and J dropped 3 bases, with 10 bases sitting between them.

Only a few counts were recorded for this clonotype. The gene calls are TRBV7-3 and TRBJ2-6, with 10 bases matching TRBD2. V dropped 1 base and J dropped 0; count of bases not matched to a gene: 9. Germline loops: CDR1 SGHTA, CDR2 FQGTGA. This CDR3 has 20 residues. In nucleotides, the CDR3 is TGTGCCAGCAGCTTAATGGGGGTAGCGGGAGGCCTCTCTGGGGCCAACGTCCTGACTTTC. Translating gives CASSLMGVAGGLSGANVLTF.

This clonotype was found many times. The chain is built from TRBV12-3 or TRBV12-4 and TRBJ2-3; D is possibly TRBD2 (6 bases). The CDR3 has 13 amino acids. V lost 6 bases and J 9 bases, leaving 16 bases between the germline ends. CDR3 sequence reads: CASSSTLAITQYF. CDR3 DNA: TGTGCCAGCAGCTCAACGCTAGCGATAACGCAGTATTTT.

At least ten counts were recorded for this clonotype. The chain is built from TRBV5-1 and TRBJ2-5; tentatively, D is TRBD2 (5 bases). Germline V gene lookup returns CDR1 SGHRS and CDR2 YFSETQ. The CDR3 runs to 12 residues. The V gene lost 4 bases and the J gene lost 4 bases, with 8 bases spanning the gap. The CDR3 DNA follows: TGCGCCAGCAGCCCAGGACTAGAGACCCAGTACTTC. Translated, it gives CASSPGLETQYF.

This clonotype occurred many times. The gene calls are TRBV12-3 or TRBV12-4 and TRBJ2-5; 12 nucleotides line up with TRBD2. The length of the CDR3 is 15 residues. Losses at the gene ends were 8 bases for V and 5 bases for J; bases not matched to a gene: 9. The CDR3 region is CASCPLAGGPETQYF. The CDR3 coding sequence is TGTGCCAGCTGCCCTCTAGCGGGAGGGCCGGAGACCCAGTACTTC.

This clonotype appeared many times. The rearrangement links TRBV5-1 to TRBJ2-2, with D unclear. V dropped 4 bases and J dropped 5 bases, with 9 bases sitting between them. The CDR3 covers 13 residues. Germline values: CDR1 SGHRS, CDR2 YFSETQ. CDR3 bases: TGCGCCAGCAGCCGGACGGTAACCGGGGAGCTGTTTTTT. It codes for CASSRTVTGELFF. The full variable domain, in which reference TRBV5-1 and TRBJ2-2 provide the parts outside the CDR3, is KAGVTQTPRYLIKTRGQQVTLSCSPISGHRSVSWYQQTPGQGLQFLFEYFSETQRNKGNFPGRFSGRQFSNSRSEMNVSTLELGDSALYLCASSRTVTGELFFGEGSRLTVL.

The DNA of the CDR3 is TGTGCCGCACGGGGCGCCTTAGGGGAGACCCAGTACTTC. This sequence encodes CAARGALGETQYF. J is TRBJ2-5 and V is TRBV6-6; the D call may be TRBD1 or TRBD2 (5 bases each). The germline V gene encodes CDR1 MNHNY and CDR2 SVGAGI (reference sequence). Between the trimmed V and J ends, which lost 11 bases and 5 bases, there was a span of 18 bases. The CDR3 covers 13 residues.

This clonotype was observed at least ten times. The chain recombines TRBV4-3 with TRBJ1-2; D is uncertain. Deletions cut 0 bases from V and 5 bases from J, with 10 bases between. Germline V gene data show CDR1 as LGHNA and CDR2 as YSLEER. The CDR3 is 14 amino acids. The CDR3 bases are TGCGCCAGCAGCCAAGAGTCCAGGAGTTATGGCTACACCTTC. It yields the protein CASSQESRSYGYTF.

This clonotype appeared a few times. The V gene is TRBV4-2, the J gene TRBJ2-7; D is perhaps TRBD1 (5 bases). The CDR3 covers 16 residues. V dropped 0 bases and J dropped 0 bases, with 12 bases sitting between them. Germline V CDR1 and CDR2: LGHNA, YNFKEQ. This CDR3 reads CASSQEEPQASYEQYF. DNA of the CDR3: TGTGCCAGCAGCCAAGAGGAGCCACAGGCCTCCTACGAGCAGTACTTC.

This clonotype was recorded once. The chain combines TRBV6-5 with TRBJ2-7, with a tentative D call TRBD2 (6 bases). The CDR3 has 15 residues. With 2 bases removed from V and 7 bases from J, the gap between germline ends came to 18 bases. Per germline, CDR1 MNHEY and CDR2 SVGAGI. The CDR3 coding sequence is TGTGCCAGCAGTTACGTCGGGGGACCCCCGGGAGAGCAGTACTTC. Protein product: CASSYVGGPPGEQYF.

The J gene is TRBJ2-5, the V gene TRBV28; D unresolved. Germline V CDR1 and CDR2: MDHEN, SYDVKM. V dropped 5 bases and J dropped 0 bases, with 10 bases sitting between them. The CDR3 contains 14 residues. CDR3 loop: CASSGINNQETQYF. In DNA form, the CDR3 reads TGTGCCAGCAGTGGAATTAATAACCAAGAGACCCAGTACTTC.

This clonotype occurred a few times. This rearrangement joins TRBV5-1 to TRBJ2-3; TRBD1 or TRBD2 may be the D gene (6 bases each). V shed 2 bases and J shed 9 bases, with 19 bases lying between them. Germline V gene data show CDR1 as SGHRS and CDR2 as YFSETQ. This CDR3 has 15 residues. CDR3 DNA: TGCGCCAGCAGCTTACCGGGGGCCTCTGCCCCAACGCAGTATTTT. Its protein is CASSLPGASAPTQYF.